This entry concerns a single T cell receptor beta chain. Its target is not known. The assay was immunoSEQ multiplex PCR, and TCRdb's table has in-frame clones only and misses some. Found here are roughly 68,000 clones, around two thirds of them singletons; the top ten hold about 1.6%. This sample is drawn from a study of vaccination effects on CD4 cells after COVID-19. As for the study in general: It was a median of 72 days after the second dose that post-vaccine samples were obtained. The study's findings and limits: Vaccine- and infection-induced clones showed marked clonal contraction late following vaccination.

CD4+ T cells specific for antigen were expanded with viral peptide pools by the ViraFEST assay before sequencing. Following a roughly 11-day culture, CD4+ T cells were purified. Each person got two doses of an mRNA SARS-CoV-2 vaccine, BNT162b2 or mRNA-1273. Culturing of 1.5 million to 2.5 million PBMC per well took place with around 9 IU/ml IL-2 and 10 ug/ml peptides. Both day 3 and day 7 saw half the medium replaced with IL-2 medium. Per the germline V gene, CDR1 is MNHNS and CDR2 is SASEGT. V lost 1 base, J lost 9 bases, and 10 bases lay in between. This CDR3 is built from 14 residues. Here the sequenced sample was CD4+ T cells from PBMCs cultured with HCoV-229E spike peptides, taken after COVID-19 vaccination. The chain combines TRBV6-1 with TRBJ1-6, with a weak D call TRBD1 (5 bases). The receptor was derived from a human donor who received a COVID-19 vaccine. The CDR3 loop is CASSEGGYGSPLHF. Here the CDR3 DNA reads TGTGCCAGCAGTGAAGGGGGGTATGGTTCACCCCTCCACTTT.